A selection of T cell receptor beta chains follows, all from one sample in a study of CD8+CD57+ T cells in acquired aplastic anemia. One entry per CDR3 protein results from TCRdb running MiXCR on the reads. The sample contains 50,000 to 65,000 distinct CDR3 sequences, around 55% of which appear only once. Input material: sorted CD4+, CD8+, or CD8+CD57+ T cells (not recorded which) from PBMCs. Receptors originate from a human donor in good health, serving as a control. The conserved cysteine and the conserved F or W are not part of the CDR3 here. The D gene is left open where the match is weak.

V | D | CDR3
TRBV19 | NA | ASSLDRTHYGYT
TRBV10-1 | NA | ASRIKNSPLH
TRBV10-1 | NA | ASSAIRPPRSYEQY
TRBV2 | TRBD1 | ARRTGGYGYT
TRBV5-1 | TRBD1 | ASSQLQGSEQY
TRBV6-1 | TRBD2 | ASSERGGSDTQY
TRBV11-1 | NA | ASSFISGPLQETQY
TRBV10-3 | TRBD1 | AIKGQQNTGELF
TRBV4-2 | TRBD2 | ASSQPSGGGEEQF
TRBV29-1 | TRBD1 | SVGDRGISGNTIY
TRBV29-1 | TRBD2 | SVSARLAPNEQF
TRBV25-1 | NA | ASSARATPRTDTQY
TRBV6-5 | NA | ASSYARTYPGNTEAF
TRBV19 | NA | ATAAGTVGAGYT
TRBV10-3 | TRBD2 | AISRLAGAIYEQY
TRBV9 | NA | ASSGYRENYGYT